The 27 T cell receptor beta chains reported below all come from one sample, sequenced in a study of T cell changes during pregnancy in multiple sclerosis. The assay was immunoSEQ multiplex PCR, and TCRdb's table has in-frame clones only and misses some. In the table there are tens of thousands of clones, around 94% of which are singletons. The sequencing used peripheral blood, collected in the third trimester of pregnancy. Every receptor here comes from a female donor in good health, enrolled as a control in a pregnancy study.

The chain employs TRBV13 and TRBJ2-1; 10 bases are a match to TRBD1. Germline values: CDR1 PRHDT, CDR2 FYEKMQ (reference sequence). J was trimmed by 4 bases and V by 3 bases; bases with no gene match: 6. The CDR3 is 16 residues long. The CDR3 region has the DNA TGTGCCAGCAGCTTGGACAGGGGGGGGAAATACAATGAGCAGTTCTTC. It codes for CASSLDRGGKYNEQFF. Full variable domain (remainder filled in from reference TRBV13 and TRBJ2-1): AAGVIQSPRHLIKEKRETATLKCYPIPRHDTVYWYQQGPGQDPQFLISFYEKMQSDKGSIPDRFSAQQFSDYHSELNMSSLELGDSALYFCASSLDRGGKYNEQFFGPGTRLTVL.

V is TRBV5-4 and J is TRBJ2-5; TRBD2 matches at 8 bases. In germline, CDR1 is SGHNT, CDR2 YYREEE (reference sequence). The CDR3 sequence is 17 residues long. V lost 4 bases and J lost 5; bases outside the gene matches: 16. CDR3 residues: CASSRAALSGKEETQYF. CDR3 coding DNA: TGTGCCAGCAGCCGGGCCGCGCTTAGCGGGAAGGAGGAGACCCAGTACTTC.

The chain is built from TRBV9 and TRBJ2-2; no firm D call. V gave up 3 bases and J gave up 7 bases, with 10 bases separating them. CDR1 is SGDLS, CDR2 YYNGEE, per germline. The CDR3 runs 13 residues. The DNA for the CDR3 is TGTGCCAGCAGCGCCCGGTATTACGGGGAGCTGTTTTTT. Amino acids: CASSARYYGELFF.

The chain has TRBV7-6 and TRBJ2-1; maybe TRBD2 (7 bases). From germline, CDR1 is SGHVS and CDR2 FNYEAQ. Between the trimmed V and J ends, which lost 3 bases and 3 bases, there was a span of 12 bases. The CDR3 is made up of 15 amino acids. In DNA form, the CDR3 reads TGTGCCAGCAGCTTGGGGGGGGCCAGCTACAATGAGCAGTTCTTC. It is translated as CASSLGGASYNEQFF.

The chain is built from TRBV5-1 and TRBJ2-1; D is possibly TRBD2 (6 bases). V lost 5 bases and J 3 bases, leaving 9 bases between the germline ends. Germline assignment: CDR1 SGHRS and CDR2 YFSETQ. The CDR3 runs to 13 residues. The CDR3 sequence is CASREEGYNEQFF. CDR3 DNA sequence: TGCGCCAGCAGAGAGGAGGGCTACAATGAGCAGTTCTTC.

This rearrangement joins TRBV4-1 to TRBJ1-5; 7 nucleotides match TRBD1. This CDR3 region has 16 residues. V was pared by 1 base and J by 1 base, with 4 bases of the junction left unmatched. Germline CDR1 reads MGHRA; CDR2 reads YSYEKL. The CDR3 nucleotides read TGCGCCAGCAGCCAAGCTACAGGGGCGAGCAATCAGCCCCAGCATTTT. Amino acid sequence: CASSQATGASNQPQHF.

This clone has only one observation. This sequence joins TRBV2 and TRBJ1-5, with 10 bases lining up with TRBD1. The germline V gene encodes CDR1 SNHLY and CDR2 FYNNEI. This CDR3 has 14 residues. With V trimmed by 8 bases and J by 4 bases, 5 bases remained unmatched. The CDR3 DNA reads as TGTGCCAGCGGACTGGGACAGGGGAATCAGCCCCAGCATTTT. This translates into CASGLGQGNQPQHF.

CDR3 bases: TGTGCCAGCAGTTTGAGCACTAACTATGGCTACACCTTC. This codes for CASSLSTNYGYTF. This chain joins TRBV27 and TRBJ1-2; no definite D call. The CDR3 runs 13 residues. The V end was cut by 3 bases, the J end by 0 bases, with 5 bases between. CDR1 MNHEY and CDR2 SMNVEV come from the germline V gene (reference sequence).

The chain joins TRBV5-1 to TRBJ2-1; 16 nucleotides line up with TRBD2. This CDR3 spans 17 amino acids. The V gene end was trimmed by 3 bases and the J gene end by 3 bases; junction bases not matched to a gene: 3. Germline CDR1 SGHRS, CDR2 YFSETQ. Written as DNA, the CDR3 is TGCGCCAGCAGCTGGGGACTAGCGGGGGGGCACTACAATGAGCAGTTCTTC. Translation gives CASSWGLAGGHYNEQFF.

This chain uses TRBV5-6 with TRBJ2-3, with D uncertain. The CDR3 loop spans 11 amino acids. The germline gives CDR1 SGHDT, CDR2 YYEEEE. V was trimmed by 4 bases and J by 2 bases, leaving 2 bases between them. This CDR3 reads CASSLTDTQYF. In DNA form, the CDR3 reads TGTGCCAGCAGCCTCACAGATACGCAGTATTTT.

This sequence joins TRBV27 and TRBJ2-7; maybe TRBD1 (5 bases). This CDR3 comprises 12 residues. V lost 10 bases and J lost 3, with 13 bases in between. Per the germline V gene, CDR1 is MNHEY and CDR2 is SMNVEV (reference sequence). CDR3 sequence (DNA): TGTGCCAATACGACAGTGAGCTACGAGCAGTACTTC. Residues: CANTTVSYEQYF.

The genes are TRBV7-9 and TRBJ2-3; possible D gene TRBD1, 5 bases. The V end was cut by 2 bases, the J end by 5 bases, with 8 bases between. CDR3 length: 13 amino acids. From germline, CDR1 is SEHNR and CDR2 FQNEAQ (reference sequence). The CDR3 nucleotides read TGTGCCAGCAGCTTACTCCAGGGAGATACGCAGTATTTT. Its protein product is CASSLLQGDTQYF.

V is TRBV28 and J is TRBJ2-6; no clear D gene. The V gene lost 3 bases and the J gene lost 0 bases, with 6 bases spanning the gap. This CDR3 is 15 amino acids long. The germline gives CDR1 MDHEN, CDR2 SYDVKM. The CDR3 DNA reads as TGTGCCAGCAGTTTGAGTGGCTCTGGGGCCAACGTCCTGACTTTC. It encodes CASSLSGSGANVLTF.

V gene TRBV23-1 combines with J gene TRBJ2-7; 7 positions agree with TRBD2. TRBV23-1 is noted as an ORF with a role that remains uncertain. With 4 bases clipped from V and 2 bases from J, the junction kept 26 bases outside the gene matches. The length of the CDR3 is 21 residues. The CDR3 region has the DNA TGCGCCAGCAGTCTAATTCCCCGAGCGGGAAATACCCAAATTATTACCTACGAGCAGTACTTC. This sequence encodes CASSLIPRAGNTQIITYEQYF.

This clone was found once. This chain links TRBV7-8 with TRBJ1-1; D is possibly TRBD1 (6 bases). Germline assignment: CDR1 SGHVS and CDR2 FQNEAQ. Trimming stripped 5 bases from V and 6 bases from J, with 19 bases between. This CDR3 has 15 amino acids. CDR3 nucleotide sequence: TGTGCCAGCAGCCCAAGAGTACAGGGTAAGCCTGAAGCTTTCTTT. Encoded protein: CASSPRVQGKPEAFF.

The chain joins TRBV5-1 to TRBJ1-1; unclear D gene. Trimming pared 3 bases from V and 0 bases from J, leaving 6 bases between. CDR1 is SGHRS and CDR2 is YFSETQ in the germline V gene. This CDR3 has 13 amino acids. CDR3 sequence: CASSSDMNTEAFF. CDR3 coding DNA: TGCGCCAGCAGCTCAGACATGAACACTGAAGCTTTCTTT. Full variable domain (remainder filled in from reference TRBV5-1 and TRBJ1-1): KAGVTQTPRYLIKTRGQQVTLSCSPISGHRSVSWYQQTPGQGLQFLFEYFSETQRNKGNFPGRFSGRQFSNSRSEMNVSTLELGDSALYLCASSSDMNTEAFFGQGTRLTVV.

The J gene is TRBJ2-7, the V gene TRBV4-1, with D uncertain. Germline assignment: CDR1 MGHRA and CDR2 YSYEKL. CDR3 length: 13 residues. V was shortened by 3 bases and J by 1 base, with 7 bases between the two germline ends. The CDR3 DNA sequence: TGCGCCAGCAGCCACTCAGTTTCCTACGAGCAGTACTTC. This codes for CASSHSVSYEQYF.

The CDR3 protein is CASSPPRRDYNEQFF. Written as DNA, the CDR3 is TGTGCCAGCAGCCCCCCCCGTCGCGACTACAATGAGCAGTTCTTC. This chain connects TRBV13 to TRBJ2-1; D not resolved. From germline, CDR1 is PRHDT and CDR2 FYEKMQ (reference sequence). The CDR3 runs 15 residues. V was clipped by 5 bases and J by 3 bases, with 14 bases between them.

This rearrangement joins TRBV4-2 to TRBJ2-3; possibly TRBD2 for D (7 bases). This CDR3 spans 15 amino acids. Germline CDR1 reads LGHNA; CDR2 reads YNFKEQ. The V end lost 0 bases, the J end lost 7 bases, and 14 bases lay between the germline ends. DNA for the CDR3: TGTGCCAGCAGCCAAGAATGGGGGGGGGCCAATACGCAGTATTTT. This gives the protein CASSQEWGGANTQYF.

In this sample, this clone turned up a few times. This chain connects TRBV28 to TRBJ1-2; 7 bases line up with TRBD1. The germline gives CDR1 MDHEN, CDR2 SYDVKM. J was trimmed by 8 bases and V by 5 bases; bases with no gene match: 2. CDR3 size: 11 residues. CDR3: CASSDREGYTF. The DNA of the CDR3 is TGTGCCAGCAGTGACAGGGAAGGCTACACCTTC.

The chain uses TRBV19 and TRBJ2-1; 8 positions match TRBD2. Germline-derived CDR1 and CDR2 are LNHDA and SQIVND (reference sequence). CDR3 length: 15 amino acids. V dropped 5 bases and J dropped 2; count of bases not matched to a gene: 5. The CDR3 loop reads CASSRLAITYNEQFF. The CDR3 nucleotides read TGTGCCAGTAGTCGACTAGCGATCACCTACAATGAGCAGTTCTTC.

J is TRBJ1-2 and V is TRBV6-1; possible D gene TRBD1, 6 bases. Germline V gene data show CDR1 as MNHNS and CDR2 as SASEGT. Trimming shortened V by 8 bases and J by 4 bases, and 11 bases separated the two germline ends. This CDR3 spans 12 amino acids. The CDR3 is CASAGVGYGYTF. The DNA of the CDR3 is TGTGCCAGCGCAGGGGTAGGCTATGGCTACACCTTC.

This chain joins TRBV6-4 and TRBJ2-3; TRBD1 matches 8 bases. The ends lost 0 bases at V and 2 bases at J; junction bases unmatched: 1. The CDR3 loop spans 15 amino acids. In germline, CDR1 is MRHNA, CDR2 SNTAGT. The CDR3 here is CASSDSTGVTDTQYF. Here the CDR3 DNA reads TGTGCCAGCAGTGACTCGACAGGGGTCACAGATACGCAGTATTTT.

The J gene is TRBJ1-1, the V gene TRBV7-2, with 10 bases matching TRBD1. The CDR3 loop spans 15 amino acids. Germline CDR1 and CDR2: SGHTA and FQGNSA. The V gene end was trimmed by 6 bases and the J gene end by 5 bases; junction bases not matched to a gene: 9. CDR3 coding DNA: TGTGCCAGCAGTCAGACAGGGGGCTTGAGGACTGAAGCTTTCTTT. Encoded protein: CASSQTGGLRTEAFF.

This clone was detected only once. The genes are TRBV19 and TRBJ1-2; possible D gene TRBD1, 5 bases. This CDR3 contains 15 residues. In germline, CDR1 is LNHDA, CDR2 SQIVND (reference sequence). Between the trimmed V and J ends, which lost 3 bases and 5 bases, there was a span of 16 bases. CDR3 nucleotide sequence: TGTGCCAGTAGTATTCTCATGACAGCCAGATATGGCTACACCTTC. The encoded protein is CASSILMTARYGYTF. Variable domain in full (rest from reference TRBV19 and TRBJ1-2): DGGITQSPKYLFRKEGQNVTLSCEQNLNHDAMYWYRQDPGQGLRLIYYSQIVNDFQKGDIAEGYSVSREKKESFPLTVTSAQKNPTAFYLCASSILMTARYGYTFGSGTRLTVV.

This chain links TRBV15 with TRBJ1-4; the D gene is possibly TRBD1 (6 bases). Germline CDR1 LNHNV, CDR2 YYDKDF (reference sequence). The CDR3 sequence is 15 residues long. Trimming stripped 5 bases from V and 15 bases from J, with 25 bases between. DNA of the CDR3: TGTGCCACCAGCCCCCAAGGGGGAATCGGGTCTAATGTGTTTTTT. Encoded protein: CATSPQGGIGSNVFF.

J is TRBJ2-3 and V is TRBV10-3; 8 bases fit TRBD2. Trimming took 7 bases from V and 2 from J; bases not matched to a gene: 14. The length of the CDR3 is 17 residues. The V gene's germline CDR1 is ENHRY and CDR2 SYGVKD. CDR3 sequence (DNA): TGTGCCATCAAAGGTACCGGGACTAGAAATGACACAGATACGCAGTATTTT. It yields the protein CAIKGTGTRNDTDTQYF.